Presented here are 21 T cell receptor beta chains from one specimen sequenced in a study of response to subunit inactivated influenza vaccine. TCRdb reanalysed the RT-PCR reads using MiXCR and keeps one entry per CDR3 protein. The data hold just under 550,000 distinct CDR3 sequences, with roughly 25% observed a single time. These data also formed part of another study, on T cells expressing NK-cell markers. According to that study: Generation of TCR beta cDNA was performed by 5'RACE template switching incorporating UMIs.

The material sequenced was CD4+ T cells sorted from PBMCs, taken about 12 days after vaccination. Every receptor here comes from a man aged 45-60 years who received an inactivated influenza vaccine.

V is TRBV6-1 and J is TRBJ2-1; D gene unclear. Trimming removed 2 bases at V and 4 bases at J, with 12 bases between. Germline lookup yields CDR1 MNHNS and CDR2 SASEGT. The CDR3 is made up of 15 amino acids. The CDR3 is CASSELVGSYNEQFF. The CDR3 DNA reads TGTGCCAGCAGTGAATTGGTGGGTAGTTACAATGAGCAGTTCTTC.

This chain links TRBV7-2 with TRBJ2-2; D remains ambiguous. This CDR3 is built from 14 residues. Germline values: CDR1 SGHTA, CDR2 FQGNSA. V was pared by 5 bases and J by 1 base, with 8 bases between. In DNA, the CDR3 is TGTGCCAGCAGCGAATACTGGAACACCGGGGAGCTGTTTTTT. Translation: CASSEYWNTGELFF. Drawing the rest from reference TRBV7-2 and TRBJ2-2, the complete variable domain is GAGVSQSPSNKVTEKGKDVELRCDPISGHTALYWYRQSLGQGLEFLIYFQGNSAPDKSGLPSDRFSAERTGGSVSTLTIQRTQQEDSAVYLCASSEYWNTGELFFGEGSRLTVL.

The J gene is TRBJ2-3, the V gene TRBV7-6; 14 nucleotides match TRBD2. The CDR3 length is 16 residues. Germline values: CDR1 SGHVS, CDR2 FNYEAQ. V trimming: 5 bases; J trimming: 3 bases; junction bases outside the gene matches: 4. CDR3 DNA sequence: TGTGCCAGCAGCCCGACTAGCGGGGGGGTGACAGATACGCAGTATTTT. As protein: CASSPTSGGVTDTQYF.

This clonotype was seen more than once but under ten times. J is TRBJ2-3 and V is TRBV29-1; unclear D gene. CDR3 length: 13 amino acids. Deletions cut 4 bases from V and 4 bases from J, with 12 bases between. The germline gives CDR1 SQVTM, CDR2 ANQGSEA. For the CDR3, the DNA is TGCAGCGTTGGACCCGGACCTCCAGATACGCAGTATTTT. This codes for CSVGPGPPDTQYF.

This clonotype has more than one count but fewer than ten. The gene calls are TRBV5-1 and TRBJ2-5; TRBD1 matches 7 bases. J lost 1 base, V lost 3 bases, and 3 bases had no gene match. Per germline, CDR1 SGHRS and CDR2 YFSETQ. The CDR3 loop spans 14 amino acids. CDR3 in DNA: TGCGCCAGCAGCTCACAGGGGATCCAAGAGACCCAGTACTTC. Translation: CASSSQGIQETQYF.

This clonotype was recorded only once. The chain carries TRBV7-2 and TRBJ1-2; D gene unclear. Germline assignment: CDR1 SGHTA and CDR2 FQGNSA. The CDR3 is 13 amino acids. The V end lost 3 bases, the J end lost 1 base, and 6 bases lay between the germline ends. The CDR3: CASSLTDNYGYTF. For the CDR3, the DNA is TGTGCCAGCAGCTTGACCGATAACTATGGCTACACCTTC. The full variable domain, completed using reference TRBV7-2 and TRBJ1-2, is GAGVSQSPSNKVTEKGKDVELRCDPISGHTALYWYRQSLGQGLEFLIYFQGNSAPDKSGLPSDRFSAERTGGSVSTLTIQRTQQEDSAVYLCASSLTDNYGYTFGSGTRLTVV.

Points on this clonotype: A junction end diverges from the germline sequence, so it may reflect a read error. The chain recombines TRBV28 with TRBJ1-1, with no clear D. CDR1 is MDHEN and CDR2 is SYDVKM in the germline V gene. This CDR3 comprises 12 residues. CDR3 nucleotides: TGTGCCAGCATTTCCCCAGACCGTTTGACCCACTTT. This gives the protein CASISPDRLTHF.

The table lists this clonotype with a few counts. The chain has TRBV20-1 and TRBJ2-3; 8 bases align to TRBD1. The CDR3 spans 13 residues. The germline V gene encodes CDR1 DFQATT and CDR2 SNEGSKA (reference sequence). After removal of 5 bases from V and 3 bases from J, the junction contained 4 bases not matched to a gene. The CDR3 loop is CSAWTGYTDTQYF. In DNA, the CDR3 is TGCAGTGCTTGGACAGGGTATACAGATACGCAGTATTTT.

V is TRBV5-4 and J is TRBJ1-3; a possible D gene is TRBD1 (6 bases). Germline V gene data show CDR1 as SGHNT and CDR2 as YYREEE (reference sequence). The CDR3 extends over 13 amino acids. V shed 4 bases and J shed 8 bases, with 13 bases lying between them. In nucleotides, the CDR3 is TGTGCCAGCAGCAGGGGCGGGGGCGACACCATATATTTT. It is translated as CASSRGGGDTIYF.

The table lists this clonotype with a few counts. The J gene is TRBJ2-7, the V gene TRBV28; D is possibly TRBD2 (5 bases). This CDR3 is 13 amino acids long. The germline V and J ends were trimmed by 8 bases and 7 bases, with 18 bases remaining between them. Germline assignment: CDR1 MDHEN and CDR2 SYDVKM. The CDR3, as DNA: TGTGCCAGCGGGCTAGCTTCGGTGCGGGAGCAGTACTTC. Protein sequence: CASGLASVREQYF. The full variable domain, completed using reference TRBV28 and TRBJ2-7, is DVKVTQSSRYLVKRTGEKVFLECVQDMDHENMFWYRQDPGLGLRLIYFSYDVKMKEKGDIPEGYSVSREKKERFSLILESASTNQTSMYLCASGLASVREQYFGPGTRLTVT.

The rearrangement links TRBV6-5 to TRBJ2-5; D is perhaps TRBD2 (6 bases). The V gene's germline CDR1 is MNHEY and CDR2 SVGAGI. V lost 2 bases and J 5 bases, leaving 9 bases between the germline ends. The length of the CDR3 is 13 residues. The CDR3 is CASSYQRGETQYF. In DNA, the CDR3 is TGTGCCAGCAGTTACCAACGGGGGGAGACCCAGTACTTC.

The chain links TRBV9 to TRBJ2-1; D is unresolved. This CDR3 is 14 amino acids long. The V and J ends lost 4 bases and 5 bases respectively, with 13 bases between them. CDR1 is SGDLS, CDR2 YYNGEE, per germline. CDR3 protein: CASSIKGLDNEQFF. The CDR3 DNA is TGTGCCAGCAGCATAAAGGGCCTGGACAATGAGCAGTTCTTC.

This rearrangement joins TRBV5-8 to TRBJ1-2, with D possibly matching TRBD1 (5 bases). The CDR3 consists of 13 residues. V was shortened by 4 bases and J by 8 bases, with 15 bases between the two germline ends. Germline values: CDR1 SGHTS, CDR2 YDEGEE. The CDR3 loop is CASSPVQGWGYTF. In DNA form, the CDR3 reads TGTGCCAGCAGCCCTGTCCAGGGATGGGGCTACACCTTC. The full variable domain, its missing parts supplied by reference TRBV5-8 and TRBJ1-2, is EAGVTQSPTHLIKTRGQQATLRCSPISGHTSVYWYQQALGLGLQFLLWYDEGEERNRGNFPPRFSGRQFPNYSSELNVNALELEDSALYLCASSPVQGWGYTFGSGTRLTVV.

The V and J genes are TRBV19 and TRBJ2-5, with D perhaps TRBD1 (5 bases). The CDR3 totals 14 residues. Germline CDR1 reads LNHDA; CDR2 reads SQIVND (reference sequence). V was pared by 5 bases and J by 2 bases, with 12 bases between. The CDR3 region has the DNA TGTGCCAGTAGTCCCCGACAGAGTCAAGAGACCCAGTACTTC. Amino acids: CASSPRQSQETQYF.

In its sample, this clonotype was seen a few times. The V and J genes are TRBV15 and TRBJ1-3; D unresolved. The CDR3 extends over 15 amino acids. Looked up from germline, CDR1 is LNHNV and CDR2 is YYDKDF (reference sequence). With 3 bases removed from V and 0 bases from J, the gap between germline ends came to 9 bases. The CDR3: CATSSRQGSGNTIYF. The CDR3 bases are TGTGCCACCAGCAGCCGACAAGGCTCTGGAAACACCATATATTTT.

This clonotype was detected a few times. The chain couples TRBV7-2 to TRBJ2-7; unclear D gene. CDR3 length: 12 residues. Germline V gives CDR1 SGHTA, CDR2 FQGNSA. Trimming removed 3 bases from V and 2 bases from J, with 5 bases in between. The DNA for the CDR3 is TGTGCCAGCAGCTTTAACCCCTACGAGCAGTACTTC. Protein product: CASSFNPYEQYF.

This clonotype has only a few counts. The chain uses TRBV12-3 or TRBV12-4 and TRBJ1-5; TRBD1 aligns across 7 bases. The V segment lost 4 bases and the J segment 2 bases; nucleotides outside the gene matches: 5. The CDR3 is 15 residues long. The DNA for the CDR3 is TGTGCCAGCAGTTCGACAGGGTTAGGCAATCAGCCCCAGCATTTT. It yields the protein CASSSTGLGNQPQHF.

This clonotype was observed a handful of times. The gene calls are TRBV5-5 and TRBJ1-2; D unresolved. Trimming took off 3 bases at V and 4 bases at J, with 13 bases between the two ends. The V gene's germline CDR1 is SGHKS and CDR2 YYEKEE (reference sequence). The CDR3 sequence is 14 residues long. In DNA, the CDR3 is TGTGCCAGCAGCTCGCCGCCTAGCAGCTATGGCTACACCTTC. Amino acids: CASSSPPSSYGYTF.

The table lists this clonotype with a few counts. V usage is TRBV4-2 and J usage is TRBJ1-1; D not certain. The CDR3 has 15 residues. Per the germline V gene, CDR1 is LGHNA and CDR2 is YNFKEQ. V shed 2 bases and J shed 3 bases, with 13 bases lying between them. CDR3 DNA sequence: TGTGCCAGCAGCCAACAGGAGGGAGCTGACACTGAAGCTTTCTTT. Protein sequence: CASSQQEGADTEAFF.

In its sample, this clonotype was seen a few times. V is TRBV20-1 and J is TRBJ2-6; 9 bases are shared with TRBD1. The germline CDR1 and CDR2 sequences are DFQATT and SNEGSKA (reference sequence). The trim removed 0 bases at V and 3 bases at J, leaving 6 bases unmatched. The CDR3 has 17 amino acids. The CDR3 DNA follows: TGCAGTGCTAGAGATCGGGACAGGGTCGGTGGGGCCAACGTCCTGACTTTC. Its translation is CSARDRDRVGGANVLTF.

In this sample, this clonotype turned up a few times. The chain has TRBV4-3 and TRBJ2-5; the D gene is possibly TRBD2 (6 bases). Trimming pared 4 bases from V and 2 bases from J, leaving 14 bases between. Germline assignment: CDR1 LGHNA and CDR2 YSLEER. The CDR3 spans 15 residues. For the CDR3, the DNA is TGCGCCAGCAGCCGCGGGGCTGCGGGTCAAGAGACCCAGTACTTC. It specifies CASSRGAAGQETQYF.